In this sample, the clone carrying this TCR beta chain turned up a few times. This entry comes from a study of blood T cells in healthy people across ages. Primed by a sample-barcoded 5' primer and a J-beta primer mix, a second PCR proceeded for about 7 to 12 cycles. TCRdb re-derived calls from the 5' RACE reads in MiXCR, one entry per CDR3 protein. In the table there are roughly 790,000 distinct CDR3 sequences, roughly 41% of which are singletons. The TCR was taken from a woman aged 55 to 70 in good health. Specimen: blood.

The CDR3 nucleotides are TGCAGTGCTCTCGGGACCGATGCAACTAATGAAAAACTGTTTTTT. It is translated as CSALGTDATNEKLFF. V usage is TRBV20-1 and J usage is TRBJ1-4, with D perhaps matching TRBD1 (5 bases). Germline V gene data show CDR1 as DFQATT and CDR2 as SNEGSKA (reference sequence). CDR3 length equals 15 residues. Trimming pared 5 bases from V and 0 bases from J, leaving 13 bases between.